This T cell receptor (beta chain) derives from a study of T cell responses to AZD1222 COVID-19 vaccine. Study conclusions and caveats: CD4 TCRs linked to vaccination spanned spike, dominating at 160-218 and 743-854. Every sample of the repertoires postdated the peak T cell response. Only a handful of AZD1222 recipients were seropositive at baseline. Compared with day 0, the breadth and depth of the Spike-specific TCR repertoire rose significantly after two doses of AZD1222.

The germline V gene has CDR1 MDHEN and CDR2 SYDVKM. V was pared by 6 bases and J by 0 bases, with 11 bases between. The CDR3 sequence is 15 residues long. Note on this clone: Its antigen is unknown.

Assay: immunoSEQ multiplex PCR; the TCRdb copy retains only in-frame clones and omits some. The data show 83,000 or so clones, roughly 82% seen once. This clonotype was sampled from an adult in good health. The genes are TRBV28 and TRBJ2-2; the D gene is possibly TRBD1 (5 bases). Here the sequenced sample was peripheral blood, taken on day 0 of AZD1222 vaccination. For the CDR3, the DNA is TGTGCCAGCAGCCTCGGCAGGGCGAACACCGGGGAGCTGTTTTTT. This codes for CASSLGRANTGELFF.